Presented here are 9 T cell receptor beta chains from one specimen sequenced in a study of control samples from healthy donors and cancer patients. TCRdb keeps only in-frame clones here, not all; method: immunoSEQ multiplex PCR. The table records 150,000 or so clones, 88% of them present only once. Sequencing input: blood. These receptors were taken from a man in his late teens or twenties in good health.

This clone occurred once. The V gene is TRBV4-1, the J gene TRBJ2-1; TRBD1 matches 7 bases. With 5 bases clipped from V and 7 bases from J, the junction kept 8 bases outside the gene matches. The CDR3 loop spans 14 amino acids. Per the germline V gene, CDR1 is MGHRA and CDR2 is YSYEKL. DNA of the CDR3: TGCGCCAGCAGCTTCCGACAGGGCGGGAATGAGCAGTTCTTC. It is translated as CASSFRQGGNEQFF.

The CDR3 region is CASSSQPIDSGNTIYF. CDR3 DNA sequence: TGCGCCAGCAGCTCACAGCCGATTGACTCTGGAAACACCATATATTTT. This sequence joins TRBV5-1 and TRBJ1-3; no clear D gene. V dropped 3 bases and J dropped 0 bases, with 13 bases sitting between them. CDR1 and CDR2 from the germline V gene are SGHRS and YFSETQ. The CDR3 has 16 residues.

This chain joins TRBV3-1 (or the pseudogene TRBV3-2) and TRBJ2-1, with 9 bases fitting TRBD2. CDR3 length equals 16 residues. Germline V CDR1 and CDR2: LGHDT, YNNKEL (reference sequence). J lost 2 bases, V lost 1 base, and 3 bases had no gene match. CDR3 DNA: TGTGCCAGCAGCCAAGGCGGCGGGGGGGCCTACAATGAGCAGTTCTTC. Translating gives CASSQGGGGAYNEQFF.

This clone appeared many times. This rearrangement joins TRBV5-4 to TRBJ2-3; D unresolved. The CDR3 spans 11 residues. V gave up 3 bases and J gave up 2 bases, with 1 base separating them. Germline V gives CDR1 SGHNT, CDR2 YYREEE (reference sequence). Written as DNA, the CDR3 is TGTGCCAGCAGCTCCACAGATACGCAGTATTTT. Its translation: CASSSTDTQYF.

The chain employs TRBV4-3 and TRBJ1-6; 7 bases map to TRBD1. The CDR3 sequence is 14 residues long. CDR1 is LGHNA and CDR2 is YSLEER in the germline V gene. Germline trimming cut 4 bases from V and 5 bases from J; bases unmatched to any gene: 2. The CDR3 sequence is CASSPTGDNSPLHF. CDR3 in DNA: TGCGCCAGCAGCCCAACAGGGGATAATTCACCCCTCCACTTT.

The rearrangement uses TRBV7-2 and TRBJ2-3, with a tentative D call TRBD1 (6 bases). Germline values: CDR1 SGHTA, CDR2 FQGNSA. With 5 bases removed from V and 0 bases from J, the gap between germline ends came to 12 bases. The CDR3 consists of 15 residues. CDR3 region: CASSEDRWSTDTQYF. The CDR3 DNA sequence: TGTGCCAGCAGCGAAGACAGGTGGAGCACAGATACGCAGTATTTT.

V and J are TRBV15 and TRBJ2-1; 10 nucleotides match TRBD2. CDR1 and CDR2 from the germline V gene are LNHNV and YYDKDF (reference sequence). V trimming: 5 bases; J trimming: 6 bases; junction bases outside the gene matches: 10. This CDR3 is 16 amino acids long. CDR3 DNA sequence: TGTGCCACCAGCGGGGGTGTAGCGGGGGGACGCAATGAGCAGTTCTTC. Translating gives CATSGGVAGGRNEQFF.

This clone was found once. The rearrangement uses TRBV11-2 and TRBJ2-7; D gene uncertain. The CDR3 loop spans 14 amino acids. Germline CDR1 and CDR2: SGHAT and FQNNGV. V dropped 1 base and J dropped 4 bases, with 11 bases sitting between them. Here the CDR3 DNA reads TGTGCCAGCAGCTTAGCCAGTGCCTTTTACGAGCAGTACTTC. Protein sequence: CASSLASAFYEQYF. Together with reference TRBV11-2 and TRBJ2-7, the CDR3 gives the full variable domain: EAGVAQSPRYKIIEKRQSVAFWCNPISGHATLYWYQQILGQGPKLLIQFQNNGVVDDSQLPKDRFSAERLKGVDSTLKIQPAKLEDSAVYLCASSLASAFYEQYFGPGTRLTVT.

As regards this clone: Lacking the conserved final phenylalanine or tryptophan, this CDR3 likely reflects a read error. It is unclear where the CDR3 begins or ends on the DNA, so no DNA is shown, and the CDR3 is as TCRdb lists it. The chain carries TRBV2 and TRBJ1-2; TRBD1, the table's D call, was not compared with the DNA. The CDR3 sequence runs 12 residues, both termini included. Germline values: CDR1 SNHLY, CDR2 FYNNEI. The CDR3 here is CASGRSGGQSFT.